This paragraph reports one T cell receptor beta chain. This clone's antigen is unknown. The sample holds no much larger clone one base away, and base qualities are not on file. The trial excluded patients who had a history of autoimmune disease or were on systemic immunosuppression. Peripheral blood for TCR sequencing was drawn from every dose cohort at baseline, at cycle 4 day 1 and at cycle 7 day 1. Samples were obtained from an open-label, multicenter, first-in-human phase I dose-escalation trial of ivuxolimab. Adults with locally advanced or metastatic head and neck squamous cell, hepatocellular, melanoma or renal cell carcinoma were enrolled in the trial. CD4+ and CD8+ T cells were sorted separately from peripheral blood before TCR sequencing. The record originates from a study of OX40 agonist ivuxolimab in advanced cancers. Turning to the overall study: Ivuxolimab, which targeted the costimulatory receptor OX40 (CD134), was an agonistic, fully human IgG2 monoclonal antibody. Peripheral TCRbeta sequencing was intended to test whether TCR sequence diversity was altered and clonal T-cell expansion was caused by ivuxolimab. The paper describes the monotherapy dose-escalation part (N ≈ 49 patients) of the phase I trial of ivuxolimab. Of the roughly 54 patients in dose escalation, 19 had hepatocellular carcinoma, some 15 had melanoma, 9 had renal cell carcinoma and 9 had head and neck cancer. Intravenous ivuxolimab was administered to patients every 2 weeks at six dose levels: 0.01, 0.1, 0.3, 1.5, 3 and 10 mg/kg. Patients were allowed to have had prior anti-PD-1, anti-PD-L1 or anti-CTLA-4 therapy, and approximately 40% of the dose-escalation patients had previously received checkpoint inhibitors. The dose-escalation cohort was over 70% male with a mean age of about 54 years, ranging from roughly 20 to 80. Partial responses were achieved by three dose-escalation patients, of whom one had hepatocellular carcinoma and two had cutaneous melanoma. The paper's findings and limits, for the study overall: The antigen specificity of the peripheral T cells that underwent clonal expansion was not determined. After ivuxolimab, expanded clones were on average more numerous among CD8+ T cells than among CD4+ T cells. In partial responders in the 0.1-3.0 mg/kg groups, normalized peripheral clonal expansion was found to be among the lowest, especially among CD8+ T cells. Clonal expansion of both CD4+ and CD8+ blood T cells was observed from baseline to week 6 at doses 0.1 to 3.0 mg/kg. Low levels of normalized T-cell clonal expansion were also shown by some nonresponding patients.

For sequencing of the TCRbeta CDR3 region, genomic DNA was extracted from the sorted cells. TCRbeta CDR3 regions were sequenced using the immunoSEQ Assay. What TCRdb holds here is the immuneACCESS table cut down to in-frame rearrangements. Part of the clones is not present; checked against another copy, under half of the missing clones reflect an unresolved V gene, and the others are unexplained. The sample yields approximately 49,000 clones; around 84% were counted once. The top ten hold about 1.1% of the sample. Counted from cysteine to phenylalanine, this CDR3 has 13 amino acids. Left in the record is the CDR3 DNA by itself, 39 bases read in frame from the first base. CDR1 and CDR2 were assigned from the germline V gene as MNHEY and SVGAGI. V is pared back by 7 bases and J by 4 bases, with 13 bases lying between the germline termini.

This sequence was found in an adult with an advanced solid tumor such as melanoma, head and neck, liver or kidney cancer. The rearrangement joined TRBV6-5 to TRBJ1-2, and possibly TRBD1, on 6 matching bases. The specimen comprised CD4+ or CD8+ T cells sorted from blood, sampled in a trial of the OX40 agonist ivuxolimab. The DNA is TGTGCCAGCACCCCGGACAGTTTCTATGGCTACACCTTC. It codes for CASTPDSFYGYTF.